Sequencing of this TCR beta chain was carried out in a study of CD8+ T cells in alopecia areata. With respect to this clone: Its antigen is still unknown.

As the sequencing template, cDNA was produced by extracting RNA and reverse transcribing it. Assay: immunoSEQ multiplex PCR; the TCRdb copy retains only in-frame clones and omits some. The table has some 190,000 clones, roughly three fifths seen once. Treatment in this sample: oral pan-JAK inhibitor, 5-10 mg twice daily. The CDR3 spans 13 residues. With 4 bases removed from V and 1 base from J, the gap between germline ends came to 7 bases. Germline CDR1 is SNHLY and CDR2 is FYNNEI. Study-wide points: Expanded CD8+ clones among the top 100, and scalp clonality, were significantly decreased by tofacitinib. There were many expanded lesional clones persisting in scalp and blood during tofacitinib.

This receptor was identified in a human donor with alopecia areata. The chain couples TRBV2 to TRBJ1-2; D is unresolved. This specimen consisted of CD4+ T cells sorted from blood, obtained at week 49, from a patient treated with tofacitinib. CDR3 region: CASSGTLNYGYTF. The CDR3 nucleotides are TGTGCCAGCAGTGGGACCCTTAACTATGGCTACACCTTC. The whole variable domain, remainder taken from reference TRBV2 and TRBJ1-2, is EPEVTQTPSHQVTQMGQEVILRCVPISNHLYFYWYRQILGQKVEFLVSFYNNEISEKSEIFDDQFSVERPDGSNFTLKIRSTKLEDSAMYFCASSGTLNYGYTFGSGTRLTVV.